In its sample, the clone carrying this TCR beta chain is medium-sized. The data were obtained in a study of T cells after yellow fever vaccination. J was trimmed by 6 bases and V by 5 bases; bases with no gene match: 8. This CDR3 has 15 amino acids. From the 5' RACE reads, TCRdb called clonotypes with MiXCR, one entry per CDR3 protein. The sample has over 10,000 distinct CDR3 sequences; roughly 5.8% are singletons. The TCR originated in a man younger than 45 who received the YFV17D yellow fever vaccine. Specimen: PBMCs, either bulk or a sorted T-cell subset (CD4+, CD8+, memory, or dextramer-sorted; not recorded which), collected on the day of the yellow fever booster vaccination. This chain joins TRBV12-3 or TRBV12-4 and TRBJ2-2; 8 bases map to TRBD1. The CDR3 loop reads CASSPRTGSPGELFF. In nucleotides, the CDR3 is TGTGCCAGCAGTCCGCGGACAGGGTCGCCCGGGGAGCTGTTTTTT.